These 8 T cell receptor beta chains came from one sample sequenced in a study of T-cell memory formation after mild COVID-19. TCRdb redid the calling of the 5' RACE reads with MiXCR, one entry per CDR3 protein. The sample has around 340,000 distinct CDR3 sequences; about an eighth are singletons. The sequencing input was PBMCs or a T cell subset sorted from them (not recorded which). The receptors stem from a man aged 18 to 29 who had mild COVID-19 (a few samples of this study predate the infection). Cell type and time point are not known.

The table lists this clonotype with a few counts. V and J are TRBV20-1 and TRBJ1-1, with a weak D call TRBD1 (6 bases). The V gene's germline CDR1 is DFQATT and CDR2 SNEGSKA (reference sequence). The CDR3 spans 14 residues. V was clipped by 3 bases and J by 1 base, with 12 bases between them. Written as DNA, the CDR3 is TGCAGTGCTAGCATAACAGGGCGGAACACTGAAGCTTTCTTT. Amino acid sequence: CSASITGRNTEAFF.

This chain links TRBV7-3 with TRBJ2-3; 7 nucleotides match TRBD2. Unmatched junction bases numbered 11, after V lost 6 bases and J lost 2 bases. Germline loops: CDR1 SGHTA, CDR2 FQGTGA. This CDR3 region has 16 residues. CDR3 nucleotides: TGTGCCAGCAGTCCTTCAGGCGGGGGTGTCACAGATACGCAGTATTTT. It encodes CASSPSGGGVTDTQYF. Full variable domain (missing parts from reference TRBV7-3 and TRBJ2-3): GAGVSQTPSNKVTEKGKYVELRCDPISGHTALYWYRQSLGQGPEFLIYFQGTGAADDSGLPNDRFFAVRPEGSVSTLKIQRTERGDSAVYLCASSPSGGGVTDTQYFGPGTRLTVL.

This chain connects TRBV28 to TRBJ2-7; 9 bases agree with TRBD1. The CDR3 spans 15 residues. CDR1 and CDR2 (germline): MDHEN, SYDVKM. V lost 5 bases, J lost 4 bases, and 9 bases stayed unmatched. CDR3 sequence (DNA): TGTGCCAGCAGTCCCCCCGGGACAGGGCTATACGAGCAGTACGTC. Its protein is CASSPPGTGLYEQYV.

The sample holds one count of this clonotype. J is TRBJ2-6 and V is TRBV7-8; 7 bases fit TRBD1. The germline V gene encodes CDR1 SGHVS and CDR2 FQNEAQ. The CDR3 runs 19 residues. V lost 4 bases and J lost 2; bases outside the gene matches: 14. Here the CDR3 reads CASSWPPGTDPTGANVLTF. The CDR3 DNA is TGTGCCAGCAGCTGGCCCCCCGGGACAGACCCTACTGGGGCCAACGTCCTGACTTTC.

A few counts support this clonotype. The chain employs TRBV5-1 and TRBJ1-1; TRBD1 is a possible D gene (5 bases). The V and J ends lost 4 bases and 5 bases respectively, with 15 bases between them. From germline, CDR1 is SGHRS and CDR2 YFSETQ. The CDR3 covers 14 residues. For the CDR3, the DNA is TGCGCCAGCAGCCTTCAGGACGGGGGGACTGAAGCTTTCTTT. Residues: CASSLQDGGTEAFF.

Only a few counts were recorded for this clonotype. The CDR3 protein is CASSILPGFTGELFF. The CDR3 nucleotides read TGTGCCAGCAGCATATTGCCAGGGTTCACCGGGGAGCTGTTTTTT. The rearrangement links TRBV7-9 to TRBJ2-2, with D tentatively TRBD1 (5 bases). The CDR3 has 15 amino acids. Germline V gene sequence: CDR1 SEHNR, CDR2 FQNEAQ (reference sequence). Trimming left V 5 bases short and J 4 bases short, with 14 bases between.

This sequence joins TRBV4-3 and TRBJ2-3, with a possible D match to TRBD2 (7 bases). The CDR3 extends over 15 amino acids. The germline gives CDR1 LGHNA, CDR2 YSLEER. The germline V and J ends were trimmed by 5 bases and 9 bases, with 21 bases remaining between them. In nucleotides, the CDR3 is TGCGCCAGCAGCTCAATCGCGGGGGCACGGAGGACGCAGTATTTT. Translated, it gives CASSSIAGARRTQYF.

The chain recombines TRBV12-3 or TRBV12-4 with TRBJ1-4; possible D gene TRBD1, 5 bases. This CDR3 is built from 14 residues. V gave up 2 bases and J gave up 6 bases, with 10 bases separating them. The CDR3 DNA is TGTGCCAGCAGTTTATTCGGGGGGGATGAAAAACTGTTTTTT. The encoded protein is CASSLFGGDEKLFF.